What follows are 14 T cell receptor beta chains derived from one specimen sequenced in a study of tissue T cells after allogeneic stem cell transplantation. Data came from immunoSEQ multiplex PCR; TCRdb stores just in-frame clones and leaves some out. Here the sample spans more than 4,500 clones, 45% to 55% being singletons. Time point reported: mouse harvest day 7 after allogeneic transplant. Each mouse received 10^7 T-cell-depleted marrow cells plus 10^6 splenic CD5+ T cells by tail vein. Sequences were obtained from gut tissue. The receptors here all came from a female BALB/c mouse given C57BL/6 T cells with graft-versus-host disease after an allogeneic hematopoietic cell transplant.

This clone occurred a few times. The listed genes are named as in mouse. Read sequence stops 1 residue before the CDR3 end, and the germline J gene provides the missing end. The chain has TRBV1 and TRBJ2-7; TRBD2 agrees at 10 bases. Per germline, CDR1 NSQYPW and CDR2 LRSPGD (reference sequence). J was trimmed by 2 bases and V by 2 bases; bases with no gene match: 3. CDR3 length: 15 residues. CDR3 DNA, as far as it was read: TGCACCTGCAGTGCAACCGGGACTGGGGCCTATGAACAGTAC. This translates into CTCSATGTGAYEQY. The CDR3 reads in full as CTCSATGTGAYEQYF.

To note about this clone: Gene and germline names: mouse. Sequencing ends 1 residue short of the CDR3 end; the germline J gene provides the rest. The chain employs TRBV19 and TRBJ1-2; D ambiguous. Germline V gene lookup returns CDR1 FNHDT and CDR2 SITEND (reference sequence). CDR3 length: 15 residues. The V gene lost 2 bases and the J gene lost 0 bases, with 11 bases spanning the gap. Partial CDR3 DNA: TGTGCCAGCAGTATTGTCCCGTTTGCAAACTCCGACTACACC. Residues: CASSIVPFANSDYT. The whole CDR3 protein is CASSIVPFANSDYTF.

Regarding this clone: Genes here carry mouse names. The missing CDR3 end, 1 residue past where the read stops, is filled in from the germline J gene. The V gene is TRBV12-2, the J gene TRBJ2-4; tentatively, D is TRBD2 (6 bases). The CDR3 loop spans 14 amino acids. Germline CDR1 reads SGHLS; CDR2 reads HYDKME. Trimming removed 2 bases from V and 6 bases from J, with 14 bases in between. CDR3 sequence reads: CASSPLRDSNTLYF. The CDR3 bases that were read are TGTGCCAGCTCTCCCCTAAGGGACTCTAACACCTTGTAC.

This clone occurred a few times. Any gene name here is a mouse gene name. The read falls 1 residue short of the CDR3 end, and the missing part is taken from the germline J gene. The chain uses TRBV26 and TRBJ1-1; 9 positions agree with TRBD1. Unmatched junction bases numbered 6, after V lost 7 bases and J lost 6 bases. CDR3 length: 13 amino acids. Germline CDR1 KGHPV, CDR2 FQNQEV (reference sequence). The CDR3 spells CASTRDREAEVFF. The part of the CDR3 DNA that was read is TGTGCCAGCACCCGGGACAGGGAGGCAGAAGTCTTC.

Of note for this clone: Mouse gene names and germline throughout. The read finishes 1 residue shy of the CDR3 end, and the germline J gene is used to complete it. J is TRBJ2-3 and V is TRBV12-1, with 10 bases that match TRBD2. The CDR3 totals 16 residues. Germline values: CDR1 SGHSN, CDR2 HYEKVE. After removal of 3 bases from V and 2 bases from J, the junction contained 7 bases not matched to a gene. The part of the CDR3 DNA that was read is TGTGCCAGCTCTTCCCTGGGGGGGCGATATGCAGAAACGCTGTAT. Its protein product is CASSSLGGRYAETLY. The full CDR3 protein is CASSSLGGRYAETLYF. Full variable domain (rest looked up from reference TRBV12-1 and TRBJ2-3): DSGVVQSPRHIIKEKGGRSVLTCIPISGHSNVVWYQQTLGKELKFLIQHYEKVERDKGFLPSRFSVQQFDDYHSEMNMSALELEDSAMYFCASSSLGGRYAETLYFGSGTRLTVL.

A note on this clone: Any gene name here is a mouse gene name. The read finishes 1 residue shy of the CDR3 end, and the germline J gene is used to complete it. The genes are TRBV26 and TRBJ2-5, with D possibly matching TRBD1 (5 bases). The germline CDR1 and CDR2 sequences are KGHPV and FQNQEV (reference sequence). The CDR3 has 15 amino acids. V shed 6 bases and J shed 5 bases, with 18 bases lying between them. CDR3 bases read: TGTGCCAGCAGCCCCTACAGGAGAGGGGTAGACACCCAGTAC. The encoded protein is CASSPYRRGVDTQY. The full CDR3 protein is CASSPYRRGVDTQYF.

This clone was found a few times. Gene names and germline refer to mouse. Read coverage stops 1 residue before the CDR3 terminus; the germline J gene supplies the remainder. The rearrangement uses TRBV26 and TRBJ2-7; D gene uncertain. With 0 bases removed from V and 7 bases from J, the gap between germline ends came to 4 bases. This CDR3 has 11 amino acids. Per germline, CDR1 KGHPV and CDR2 FQNQEV (reference sequence). Here the CDR3 reads CASSLSREQYF. The CDR3 bases that were read are TGTGCCAGCAGTCTGTCGAGAGAACAGTAC.

As regards this clone: Gene names are the mouse ones. The read ends 1 residue shy of where the CDR3 ends; the end is completed using the germline J gene. This sequence joins TRBV26 and TRBJ2-5; the D gene is possibly TRBD1 (6 bases). This CDR3 region has 13 residues. V was pared by 6 bases and J by 3 bases, with 10 bases between. Germline V gives CDR1 KGHPV, CDR2 FQNQEV (reference sequence). Partial CDR3 DNA: TGTGCCAGCAGCCTTGGACAGCAAGACACCCAGTAC. Encoded protein: CASSLGQQDTQY. The whole CDR3 is CASSLGQQDTQYF.

Regarding this clone: Germline and genes: mouse. The CDR3 end falls 1 residue outside the read, so it is completed with the germline J gene. At the DNA level, this CDR3 is encoded by other sequences in the same sample as well. The V and J genes are TRBV1 and TRBJ2-1, with no clear D. The V gene's germline CDR1 is NSQYPW and CDR2 LRSPGD (reference sequence). CDR3 size: 15 residues. V was clipped by 1 base and J by 1 base, with 8 bases between them. The covered CDR3 bases are TGCACCTGCAGTGCAGGTAACAGAAACTATGCTGAGCAGTTC. Translation: CTCSAGNRNYAEQF. The whole CDR3 sequence reads CTCSAGNRNYAEQFF.

To note about this clone: Mouse names are used for the genes. The CDR3 end lies 1 residue beyond the end of the read and is filled in from the germline J gene. V is TRBV23 and J is TRBJ2-4. This CDR3 contains 13 residues. The germline gives CDR1 KGHTA, CDR2 FQNQQP. The CDR3 protein is CSSSPGSQNTLYF. The CDR3 bases that were read are TGCTCCAGCAGCCCCGGTAGTCAAAACACCTTGTAC.

As regards this clone: The gene symbols are mouse symbols. The read is 1 residue too short to cover the CDR3 end, so that end is filled in from the germline J gene. The chain joins TRBV19 to TRBJ1-6; possible D gene TRBD1, 5 bases. TRBJ1-6 is given ORF status, its function remaining uncertain. The CDR3 totals 15 residues. Per germline, CDR1 FNHDT and CDR2 SITEND (reference sequence). V was cut by 2 bases and J by 1 base, with 7 bases left in between. CDR3 DNA (partial): TGTGCCAGCAGTATGGGGGGGTCCTATAATTCGCCCCTCTAC. Its protein product is CASSMGGSYNSPLY. The entire CDR3 is CASSMGGSYNSPLYF.

To note about this clone: One end of the junction does not line up with germline, which may come from a read error. Germline and genes here are mouse. CDR3 bases read: TGTGCCGGCAGTCCCCGCATTGCAAACACAGAAGTCTTC. Translated, it gives CAGSPRIANTEVF. The entire CDR3 protein is CAGSPRIANTEVFF. This rearrangement joins TRBV19 to TRBJ1-1; D gene uncertain. The CDR3 end lies 1 residue beyond the end of the read and is filled in from the germline J gene. This CDR3 spans 14 amino acids. Germline V gene sequence: CDR1 FNHDT, CDR2 SITEND (reference sequence).

Comment on this clone: Mouse names are used for the genes. The CDR3 end falls 1 residue outside the read, so it is completed with the germline J gene. This chain joins TRBV23 and TRBJ2-3. The V gene's germline CDR1 is KGHTA and CDR2 FQNQQP. CDR3 size: 13 residues. The sequenced part of the CDR3 DNA is TGCTCCAGCAGTCAATACAGTGCAGAAACGCTGTAT. This gives the protein CSSSQYSAETLY. The whole CDR3 sequence is CSSSQYSAETLYF.

Notes on this clone: Gene names denote mouse genes. The DNA read from the CDR3 is TGTGCAAGCAGCTTAGGGGGTTTTTCCAACGAAAGATTATTT. It specifies CASSLGGFSNERLF. The full CDR3 protein is CASSLGGFSNERLFF. V gene TRBV16 combines with J gene TRBJ1-4; no definite D call. The read stops 1 residue short of the end of the CDR3; the missing end is completed from the germline J gene. The CDR3 is made up of 15 amino acids. Germline assignment: CDR1 SGHSA and CDR2 FRNQAP. V lost 1 base, J lost 0 bases, and 6 bases lay in between.